The 9 T cell receptor beta chains given below trace back to one sample, sequenced in a study of blood T cell repertoires in COVID-19. Sequenced by immunoSEQ multiplex PCR; TCRdb stores in-frame clones only, minus some. The sample holds around 400,000 clones; about 89% are singletons and the top ten take roughly 1.2%. Material: peripheral blood. The receptors originated from a middle-aged man with acute or convalescent COVID-19.

The chain combines TRBV19 with TRBJ1-5, with D uncertain. This CDR3 comprises 14 residues. Per germline, CDR1 LNHDA and CDR2 SQIVND (reference sequence). V was trimmed by 3 bases and J by 3 bases, leaving 9 bases between them. The CDR3 reads CASSIISFNQPQHF. The CDR3 region has the DNA TGTGCCAGTAGTATCATCAGTTTCAATCAGCCCCAGCATTTT.

As regards this clone: At one end, the junction sequence differs from germline, possibly due to a read error. The chain couples TRBV5-1 to TRBJ2-1; 7 bases line up with TRBD2. There are 16 residues in the CDR3. The germline gives CDR1 SGHRS, CDR2 YFSETQ. In DNA form, the CDR3 reads TGCGCCAGCAGCGGGGGAGGGCTAGCGTATGGGAATGGGCAGTTCTTC. Translated, it gives CASSGGGLAYGNGQFF. The whole variable domain, remainder taken from reference TRBV5-1 and TRBJ2-1, is KAGVTQTPRYLIKTRGQQVTLSCSPISGHRSVSWYQQTPGQGLQFLFEYFSETQRNKGNFPGRFSGRQFSNSRSEMNVSTLELGDSALYLCASSGGGLAYGNGQFFGPGTRLTVL.

The rearrangement uses TRBV28 and TRBJ2-7; tentative D call: TRBD2 (6 bases). The germline gives CDR1 MDHEN, CDR2 SYDVKM. The CDR3 runs 13 residues. Between the trimmed V and J ends, which lost 7 bases and 3 bases, there was a span of 13 bases. As DNA, the CDR3 is TGTGCCAGCACCAAAGCGGGTCTCTACGAGCAGTACTTC. Translation: CASTKAGLYEQYF.

The gene calls are TRBV5-6 and TRBJ1-1; D remains ambiguous. Trimming cost V 3 bases and J 1 base, with 13 bases left between them. This CDR3 is built from 15 residues. Germline assignment: CDR1 SGHDT and CDR2 YYEEEE. The CDR3 reads CASSSTLAGNTEAFF. The DNA of the CDR3 is TGTGCCAGCAGCTCCACTTTGGCAGGGAACACTGAAGCTTTCTTT.

This chain joins TRBV4-2 and TRBJ2-7, with D perhaps TRBD1 (6 bases). Trimming pared 1 base from V and 3 bases from J, leaving 16 bases between. Per the germline V gene, CDR1 is LGHNA and CDR2 is YNFKEQ. The length of the CDR3 is 16 residues. This chain's CDR3 is CASSQGGSQGDYEQYF. CDR3 coding DNA: TGTGCCAGCAGCCAAGGGGGGTCACAGGGAGACTACGAGCAGTACTTC.

This chain connects TRBV19 to TRBJ2-5; 7 bases are a match to TRBD1. The CDR3 sequence is 14 residues long. Germline CDR1 LNHDA, CDR2 SQIVND (reference sequence). The V segment lost 5 bases and the J segment 2 bases; nucleotides outside the gene matches: 5. The CDR3 DNA sequence: TGTGCCAGTAGTCGAGACAGGGCGCAAGAGACCCAGTACTTC. It specifies CASSRDRAQETQYF.

The rearrangement uses TRBV9 and TRBJ1-2, with 7 bases matching TRBD1. Trimming at V came to 3 bases and at J to 4 bases, leaving 9 bases not matched to a gene. This CDR3 contains 15 residues. Germline CDR1 and CDR2: SGDLS and YYNGEE. Here the CDR3 DNA reads TGTGCCAGCAGCGCAGAGACAGGGTTAGGCTATGGCTACACCTTC. Translation: CASSAETGLGYGYTF.

In its sample, this clone was seen once. The CDR3 region is CASSPTSGLSNEQFF. Written as DNA, the CDR3 is TGTGCCAGCAGCCCAACTAGCGGGTTATCGAATGAGCAGTTCTTC. The V call is TRBV28, the J call TRBJ2-1; 9 bases match TRBD2. CDR3 length: 15 amino acids. With 6 bases clipped from V and 7 bases from J, the junction kept 10 bases outside the gene matches. The V gene's germline CDR1 is MDHEN and CDR2 SYDVKM.

This sequence joins TRBV10-3 and TRBJ1-1, with D hard to call. The CDR3 consists of 14 residues. CDR1 and CDR2 (germline): ENHRY, SYGVKD. Trimming shortened V by 3 bases and J by 6 bases, and 14 bases separated the two germline ends. The CDR3 nucleotides read TGTGCCATCAGTGATTCAATCCTTACTCCTGAAGCTTTCTTT. Translating gives CAISDSILTPEAFF.